This T cell receptor (beta chain) is from a study of blood T cell repertoires in COVID-19. Profiling relied on immunoSEQ multiplex PCR, and the TCRdb table lists in-frame clones only, not all of them. The sample shows under 250,000 clones, 65% to 85% of them seen only once. This CDR3 region has 14 residues. The V gene lost 4 bases and the J gene lost 1 base, with 11 bases spanning the gap. Germline CDR1 is SGHRS and CDR2 is YFSETQ. The TCR originated in a woman between 45 and 60 years old with acute or convalescent COVID-19. Material for sequencing was peripheral blood. The J gene is TRBJ1-1, the V gene TRBV5-1; D is possibly TRBD1 (6 bases). The CDR3 DNA sequence: TGCGCCAGCAGCACTGGGACATGGAACACTGAAGCTTTCTTT. Translated: CASSTGTWNTEAFF. The variable domain in full, completed from reference TRBV5-1 and TRBJ1-1, reads KAGVTQTPRYLIKTRGQQVTLSCSPISGHRSVSWYQQTPGQGLQFLFEYFSETQRNKGNFPGRFSGRQFSNSRSEMNVSTLELGDSALYLCASSTGTWNTEAFFGQGTRLTVV.